These 17 T cell receptor beta chains were sequenced from one sample in a study of blood T cell repertoires in COVID-19. Profiled with immunoSEQ multiplex PCR; TCRdb holds only in-frame clones, not every one. The data contain about 190,000 clones, just under 80% of them singletons. Sequenced: peripheral blood. These receptors were collected from a woman of 80 years or more with active or convalescent COVID-19.

The rearrangement joins TRBV18 to TRBJ1-1, with no clear D. There are 14 residues in the CDR3. Germline CDR1 is KGHSH and CDR2 is LQKENI. The V end was cut by 6 bases, the J end by 3 bases, with 14 bases between. In DNA, the CDR3 is TGTGCCAGCTCCCTGCAAGAGGATCACACTGAAGCTTTCTTT. This translates into CASSLQEDHTEAFF.

The V gene is TRBV5-8, the J gene TRBJ1-5; D might be TRBD1 (5 bases). Per germline, CDR1 SGHTS and CDR2 YDEGEE. V was pared by 1 base and J by 6 bases, with 14 bases between. This CDR3 comprises 15 residues. DNA of the CDR3: TGTGCCAGCAGCTTGATGGGACGGGAGGGTCAGCCCCAGCATTTT. Translating it yields CASSLMGREGQPQHF.

The chain employs TRBV19 and TRBJ2-7; perhaps TRBD1 as D (6 bases). CDR1 is LNHDA and CDR2 is SQIVND in the germline V gene (reference sequence). The CDR3 runs to 14 residues. Trimming pared 3 bases from V and 0 bases from J, leaving 9 bases between. This chain's CDR3 is CASSIGGHSYEQYF. The CDR3 DNA reads as TGTGCCAGTAGTATTGGGGGACACTCCTACGAGCAGTACTTC. Based on the CDR3 plus reference TRBV19 and TRBJ2-7, the full variable domain is DGGITQSPKYLFRKEGQNVTLSCEQNLNHDAMYWYRQDPGQGLRLIYYSQIVNDFQKGDIAEGYSVSREKKESFPLTVTSAQKNPTAFYLCASSIGGHSYEQYFGPGTRLTVT.

The chain is built from TRBV19 and TRBJ1-4; 7 bases align to TRBD1. The germline V gene encodes CDR1 LNHDA and CDR2 SQIVND (reference sequence). After removal of 6 bases from V and 3 bases from J, the junction contained 1 base not matched to a gene. The CDR3 contains 13 residues. Here the CDR3 DNA reads TGTGCCAGTAGCGACAGGGCTAATGAAAAACTGTTTTTT. Translated: CASSDRANEKLFF.

This chain links TRBV7-2 with TRBJ2-5; the D gene is possibly TRBD2 (6 bases). Germline V gene lookup returns CDR1 SGHTA and CDR2 FQGNSA. V was pared by 1 base and J by 4 bases, with 13 bases between. This CDR3 spans 15 amino acids. The CDR3 here is CASSLVPGVGETQYF. CDR3 in DNA: TGTGCCAGCAGCTTAGTACCGGGGGTGGGAGAGACCCAGTACTTC. The variable domain in full, completed from reference TRBV7-2 and TRBJ2-5, reads GAGVSQSPSNKVTEKGKDVELRCDPISGHTALYWYRQSLGQGLEFLIYFQGNSAPDKSGLPSDRFSAERTGGSVSTLTIQRTQQEDSAVYLCASSLVPGVGETQYFGPGTRLLVL.

The CDR3 DNA reads as TGTGCCAGCACCTCCACAGAGAACACTGAAGCTTTCTTT. Translating gives CASTSTENTEAFF. This rearrangement joins TRBV12-3 or TRBV12-4 to TRBJ1-1; D call uncertain. This CDR3 is built from 13 residues. The V and J ends lost 7 bases and 1 base respectively, with 10 bases between them.

The chain joins TRBV14 to TRBJ2-5; no clear D. CDR1 and CDR2 from the germline V gene are SGHDN and FVKESK. V lost 3 bases and J lost 5, with 10 bases in between. The CDR3 covers 13 residues. Here the CDR3 DNA reads TGTGCCAGCAGCCAGCGACTCGTCGAGACCCAGTACTTC. Its translation is CASSQRLVETQYF.

The CDR3 protein is CASSPGTGRQETQYF. The CDR3 coding sequence is TGTGCCAGCTCACCCGGGACAGGGAGGCAAGAGACCCAGTACTTC. The rearrangement joins TRBV18 to TRBJ2-5; 9 bases map to TRBD1. CDR3 length: 15 amino acids. Trimming took 3 bases from V and 2 from J; bases not matched to a gene: 4. The germline V gene encodes CDR1 KGHSH and CDR2 LQKENI.

The chain carries TRBV5-4 and TRBJ1-2; D may be TRBD1 (6 bases). Germline V gene sequence: CDR1 SGHNT, CDR2 YYREEE (reference sequence). Trimming left V 0 bases short and J 6 bases short, with 9 bases between. The CDR3 has 13 residues. Here the CDR3 DNA reads TGTGCCAGCAGCTTGGAACAGGGTGATGGCTACACCTTC. It encodes CASSLEQGDGYTF.

The chain employs TRBV10-3 and TRBJ2-5; D might be TRBD1 (5 bases). CDR3 length equals 13 residues. The V end lost 6 bases, the J end lost 5 bases, and 13 bases lay between the germline ends. CDR1 is ENHRY and CDR2 is SYGVKD in the germline V gene. CDR3 residues: CAIRQGVGETQYF. Written as DNA, the CDR3 is TGTGCCATCAGACAAGGGGTTGGGGAGACCCAGTACTTC.

This clone is labeled as medium-sized. This chain uses TRBV7-9 with TRBJ2-3; perhaps TRBD1 as D (6 bases). The CDR3 spans 14 residues. CDR1 and CDR2 from the germline V gene are SEHNR and FQNEAQ (reference sequence). V lost 2 bases and J 0 bases, leaving 6 bases between the germline ends. CDR3 nucleotide sequence: TGTGCCAGCAGCTTACAGGGGAGCACAGATACGCAGTATTTT. As protein: CASSLQGSTDTQYF.

The chain is built from TRBV19 and TRBJ1-5, with D tentatively TRBD1 (5 bases). In germline, CDR1 is LNHDA, CDR2 SQIVND (reference sequence). Trimming took off 5 bases at V and 0 bases at J, with 11 bases between the two ends. There are 15 residues in the CDR3. The CDR3 sequence: CASSYTGVSNQPQHF. The CDR3 DNA reads as TGTGCCAGTAGTTATACAGGAGTTAGCAATCAGCCCCAGCATTTT.

The chain employs TRBV3-1 (or the pseudogene TRBV3-2) and TRBJ1-1; D ambiguous. Per the germline V gene, CDR1 is LGHDT and CDR2 is YNNKEL (reference sequence). The CDR3 has 13 amino acids. The ends were cut back, 5 bases at V and 5 bases at J, with 12 bases in the middle. CDR3 region: CASSARRRTEAFF. The CDR3 DNA reads as TGTGCCAGCAGCGCACGGCGGCGGACTGAAGCTTTCTTT.

In this sample, this clone turned up once. The sample contains more than one DNA sequence encoding this CDR3. CDR3 sequence reads: CASSRDRQETQYF. CDR3 coding DNA: TGTGCCAGCAGCCGGGACAGACAAGAGACCCAGTACTTC. The gene calls are TRBV6-2 or TRBV6-3 and TRBJ2-5; 7 bases are shared with TRBD1. The V gene's germline CDR1 is MNHEY and CDR2 SVGEGT. The CDR3 is 13 amino acids. V gave up 6 bases and J gave up 2 bases; unmatched junction bases: 3.

The V call is TRBV28, the J call TRBJ1-1, with a weak D call TRBD1 (5 bases). The CDR3 is 14 amino acids. Germline V gene data show CDR1 as MDHEN and CDR2 as SYDVKM. Between the trimmed V and J ends, which lost 2 bases and 4 bases, there was a span of 11 bases. Here the CDR3 reads CASSLGGELTEAFF. The CDR3 coding sequence is TGTGCCAGCAGTTTAGGGGGGGAGCTCACTGAAGCTTTCTTT. Based on the CDR3 plus reference TRBV28 and TRBJ1-1, the full variable domain is DVKVTQSSRYLVKRTGEKVFLECVQDMDHENMFWYRQDPGLGLRLIYFSYDVKMKEKGDIPEGYSVSREKKERFSLILESASTNQTSMYLCASSLGGELTEAFFGQGTRLTVV.

The V call is TRBV6-6, the J call TRBJ2-7, with TRBD1 matching 7 bases. The CDR3 sequence is 12 residues long. V trimming: 2 bases; J trimming: 5 bases; junction bases outside the gene matches: 0. The germline gives CDR1 MNHNY, CDR2 SVGAGI (reference sequence). CDR3 sequence (DNA): TGTGCCAGCAGTTACACAGGGGACGAGCAGTACTTC. It specifies CASSYTGDEQYF.

The V call is TRBV28, the J call TRBJ1-1; 8 nucleotides match TRBD1. This CDR3 has 14 amino acids. Germline V gene lookup returns CDR1 MDHEN and CDR2 SYDVKM. With 5 bases clipped from V and 6 bases from J, the junction kept 8 bases outside the gene matches. The CDR3 DNA reads TGTGCCAGCAGTATACACAGGGGGAGCGCTGAAGCTTTCTTT. Protein: CASSIHRGSAEAFF. The variable domain in full, with the rest retrieved from reference TRBV28 and TRBJ1-1, is DVKVTQSSRYLVKRTGEKVFLECVQDMDHENMFWYRQDPGLGLRLIYFSYDVKMKEKGDIPEGYSVSREKKERFSLILESASTNQTSMYLCASSIHRGSAEAFFGQGTRLTVV.